This T cell receptor beta chain was documented in a study of cytomegalovirus exposure and HLA in healthy donors. Findings and limits, study-wide: Prior analysis indicated that the majority of TCR beta V segments exhibited productivity approximately 87% or approximately 30% of the time. According to a later analysis, most TCR beta chains associated with CMV appeared HLA-restricted.

With 60 Vbeta and 13 Jbeta primers, the PCR was carried out. The protocol was immunoSEQ multiplex PCR, while the TCRdb copy is restricted to in-frame clones and leaves out a portion. Among about 150,000 clones listed, about three quarters were seen once. Everyone who donated was a healthy bone marrow donor. On this clone itself: Its target is not known.

Per the germline V gene, CDR1 is ENHRY and CDR2 is SYGVKD. Trimming at V came to 4 bases and at J to 4 bases, leaving 4 bases not matched to a gene. The CDR3 runs 14 residues. The chain couples TRBV10-3 to TRBJ1-2, with 9 nucleotides matching TRBD1. Sequencing input: PBMCs. This clonotype originated in a woman between 50 and 59 years old in good health and CMV-seropositive. CDR3 amino acids: CAISAQQGAYGYTF. The CDR3 DNA reads as TGTGCCATCAGTGCCCAACAGGGGGCCTATGGCTACACCTTC.